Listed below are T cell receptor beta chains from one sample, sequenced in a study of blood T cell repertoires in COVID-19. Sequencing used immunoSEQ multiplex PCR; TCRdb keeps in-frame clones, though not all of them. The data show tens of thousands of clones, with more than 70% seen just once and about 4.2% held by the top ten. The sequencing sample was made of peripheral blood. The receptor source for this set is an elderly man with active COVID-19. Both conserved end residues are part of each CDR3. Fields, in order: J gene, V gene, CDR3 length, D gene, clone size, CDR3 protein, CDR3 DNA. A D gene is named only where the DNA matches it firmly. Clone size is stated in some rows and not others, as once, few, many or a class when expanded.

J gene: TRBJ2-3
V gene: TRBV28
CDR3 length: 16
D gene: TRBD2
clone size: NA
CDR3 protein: CASRETSGRRADTQYF
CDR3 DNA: TGTGCCAGCAGGGAGACTAGCGGGAGACGAGCAGATACGCAGTATTTT

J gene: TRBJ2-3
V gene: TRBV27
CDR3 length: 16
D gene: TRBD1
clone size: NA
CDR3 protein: CASSFSTGVRTDTQYF
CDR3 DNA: TGTGCCAGCAGTTTCTCAACAGGGGTCCGCACAGATACGCAGTATTTT

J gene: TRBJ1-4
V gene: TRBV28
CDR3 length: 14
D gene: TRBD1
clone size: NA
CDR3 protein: CASSPGQGGEKLFF
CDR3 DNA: TGTGCCAGCTCCCCGGGACAGGGTGGGGAAAAACTGTTTTTT

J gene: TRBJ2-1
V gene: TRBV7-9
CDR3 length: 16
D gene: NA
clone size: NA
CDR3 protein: CASSFGGGGPYNEQFF
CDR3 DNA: TGTGCCAGCAGCTTTGGTGGGGGGGGCCCCTACAATGAGCAGTTCTTC

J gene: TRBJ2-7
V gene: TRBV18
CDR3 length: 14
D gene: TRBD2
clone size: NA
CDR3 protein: CASSPPGTSWMQYF
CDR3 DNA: TGTGCCAGCTCACCACCGGGGACTAGCTGGATGCAGTACTTC

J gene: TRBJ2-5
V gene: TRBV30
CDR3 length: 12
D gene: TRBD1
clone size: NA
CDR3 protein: CAWSDRAETQYF
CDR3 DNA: TGTGCCTGGAGCGACAGGGCAGAGACCCAGTACTTC

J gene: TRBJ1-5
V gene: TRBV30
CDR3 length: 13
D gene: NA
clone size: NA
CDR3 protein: CAWSTRENQPQHF
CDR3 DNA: TGTGCCTGGAGCACCAGGGAAAATCAGCCCCAGCATTTT

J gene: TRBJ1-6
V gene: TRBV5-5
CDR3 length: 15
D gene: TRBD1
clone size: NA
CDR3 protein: CASTQGDFSNSPLHF
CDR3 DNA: TGTGCCAGCACGCAGGGGGATTTTTCCAATTCACCCCTCCACTTT

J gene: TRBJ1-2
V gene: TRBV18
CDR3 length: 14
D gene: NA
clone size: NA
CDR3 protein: CASAENTDNYGYTF
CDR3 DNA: TGTGCCAGCGCCGAGAACACAGATAACTATGGCTACACCTTC

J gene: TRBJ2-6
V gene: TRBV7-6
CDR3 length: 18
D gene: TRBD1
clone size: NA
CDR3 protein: CASSSGDRGIGGANVLTF
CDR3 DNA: TGTGCCAGCAGCTCGGGGGACAGGGGTATAGGTGGGGCCAACGTCCTGACTTTC

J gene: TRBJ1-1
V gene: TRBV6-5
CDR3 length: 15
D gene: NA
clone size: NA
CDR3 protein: CASRQGFGVGTEAFF
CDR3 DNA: TGTGCCAGCAGGCAGGGGTTTGGTGTGGGCACTGAAGCTTTCTTT

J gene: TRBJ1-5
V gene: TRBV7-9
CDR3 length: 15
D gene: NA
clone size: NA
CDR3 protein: CASSLEGGPNQPQHF
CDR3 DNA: TGTGCCAGCAGCTTAGAAGGGGGTCCGAATCAGCCCCAGCATTTT

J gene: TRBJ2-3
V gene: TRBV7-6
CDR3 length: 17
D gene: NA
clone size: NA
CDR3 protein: CASSLGGPNTYTDTQYF
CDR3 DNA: TGTGCCAGCAGCTTAGGGGGGCCCAACACATACACAGATACGCAGTATTTT

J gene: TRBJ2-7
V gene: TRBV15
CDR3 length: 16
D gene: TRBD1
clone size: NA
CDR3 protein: CATSRDGEGAAYEQYF
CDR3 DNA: TGTGCCACCAGCAGAGATGGAGAGGGGGCGGCCTACGAGCAGTACTTC

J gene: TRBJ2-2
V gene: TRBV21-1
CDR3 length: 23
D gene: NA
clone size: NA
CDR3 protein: CASSKADFIGLAGVRDFAGELFF
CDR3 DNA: TGTGCCAGCAGCAAAGCGGATTTCATCGGACTAGCGGGAGTAAGGGACTTTGCCGGGGAGCTGTTTTTT

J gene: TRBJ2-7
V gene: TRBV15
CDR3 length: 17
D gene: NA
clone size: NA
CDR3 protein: CATSRVWGRTKPYEQYF
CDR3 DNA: TGTGCCACCAGCAGAGTCTGGGGGAGGACTAAGCCCTATGAGCAGTACTTC

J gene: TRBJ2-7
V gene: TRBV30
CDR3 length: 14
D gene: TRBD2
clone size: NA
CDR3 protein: CAWSKSGSSYEQYF
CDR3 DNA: TGTGCCTGGAGTAAAAGCGGGAGCTCCTACGAGCAGTACTTC

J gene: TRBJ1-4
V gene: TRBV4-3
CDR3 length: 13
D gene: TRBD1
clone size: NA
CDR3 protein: CASRGTGVEKLFF
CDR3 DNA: TGCGCCAGCAGGGGGACAGGGGTTGAAAAACTGTTTTTT

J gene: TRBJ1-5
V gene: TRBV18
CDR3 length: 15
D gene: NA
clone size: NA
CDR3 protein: CASSQSQGSNQPQHF
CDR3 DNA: TGTGCCAGCTCACAATCGCAGGGGAGCAATCAGCCCCAGCATTTT

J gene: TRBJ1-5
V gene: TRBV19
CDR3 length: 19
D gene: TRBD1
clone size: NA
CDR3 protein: CASSIRRGGTGGADQPQHF
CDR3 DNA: TGTGCCAGTAGTATCAGACGGGGCGGGACAGGGGGAGCAGATCAGCCCCAGCATTTT

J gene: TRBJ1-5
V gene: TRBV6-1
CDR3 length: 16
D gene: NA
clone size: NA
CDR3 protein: CASSEESGYSNQPQHF
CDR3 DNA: TGTGCCAGCAGTGAAGAGTCGGGATATAGCAATCAGCCCCAGCATTTT

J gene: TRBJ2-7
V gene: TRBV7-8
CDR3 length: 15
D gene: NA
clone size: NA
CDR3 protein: CASSAGLLGFYEQYF
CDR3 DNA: TGTGCCAGCAGCGCCGGACTTCTAGGGTTCTACGAGCAGTACTTC

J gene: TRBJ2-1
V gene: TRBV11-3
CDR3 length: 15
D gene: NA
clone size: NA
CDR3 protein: CASSSRELGHNEQFF
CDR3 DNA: TGTGCCAGCAGCTCTCGGGAGCTTGGCCACAATGAGCAGTTCTTC

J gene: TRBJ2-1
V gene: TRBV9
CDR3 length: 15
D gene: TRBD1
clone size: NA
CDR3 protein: CASSPRDRGRPEQFF
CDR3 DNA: TGTGCCAGCAGCCCCCGGGACAGGGGGCGCCCTGAGCAGTTCTTC

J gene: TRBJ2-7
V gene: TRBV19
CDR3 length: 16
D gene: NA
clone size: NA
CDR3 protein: CASSIGGLGEKYEQYF
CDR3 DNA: TGTGCCAGTAGTATAGGGGGATTAGGGGAAAAGTACGAGCAGTACTTC

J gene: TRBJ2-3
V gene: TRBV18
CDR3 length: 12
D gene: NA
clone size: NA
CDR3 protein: CASSLPADTQYF
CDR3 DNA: TGTGCCAGCTCACTTCCGGCAGATACGCAGTATTTT

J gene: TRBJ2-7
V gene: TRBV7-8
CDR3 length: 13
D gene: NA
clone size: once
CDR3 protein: CASSLRQNYEQYF
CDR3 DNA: TGTGCCAGCAGCTTACGACAGAACTACGAGCAGTACTTC

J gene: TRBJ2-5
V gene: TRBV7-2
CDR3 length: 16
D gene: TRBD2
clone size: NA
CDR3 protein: CASSLGTSGFQETQYF
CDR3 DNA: TGTGCCAGCAGCCTCGGGACTAGCGGGTTCCAAGAGACCCAGTACTTC

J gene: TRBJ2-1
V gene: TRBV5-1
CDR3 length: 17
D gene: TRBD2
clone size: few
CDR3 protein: CASSFSFAGGSYNEQFF
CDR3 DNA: TGCGCCAGCAGCTTTTCTTTTGCGGGAGGGTCGTACAATGAGCAGTTCTTC

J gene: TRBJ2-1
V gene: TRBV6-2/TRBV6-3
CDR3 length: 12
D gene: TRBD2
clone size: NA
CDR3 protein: CASSSGLIEQFF
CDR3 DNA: TGTGCCAGCAGTTCGGGACTAATTGAGCAGTTCTTC

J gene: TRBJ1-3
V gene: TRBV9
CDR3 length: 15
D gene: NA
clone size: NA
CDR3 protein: CASSVGGTAGNTIYF
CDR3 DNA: TGTGCCAGCAGCGTGGGGGGTACGGCTGGAAACACCATATATTTT

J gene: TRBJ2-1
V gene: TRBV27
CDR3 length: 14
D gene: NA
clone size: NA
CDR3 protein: CASSFISTGNEQFF
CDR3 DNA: TGTGCCAGCAGTTTTATTAGTACCGGCAATGAGCAGTTCTTC

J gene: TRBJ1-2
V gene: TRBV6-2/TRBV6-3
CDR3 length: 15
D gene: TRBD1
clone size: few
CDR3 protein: CASSIDGTGRGGYTF
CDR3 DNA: TGTGCCAGCAGTATCGACGGGACAGGGCGGGGTGGCTACACCTTC

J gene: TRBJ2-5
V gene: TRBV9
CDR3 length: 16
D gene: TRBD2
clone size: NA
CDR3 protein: CASSVGLAGAQETQYF
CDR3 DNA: TGTGCCAGCAGCGTAGGACTAGCGGGGGCACAAGAGACCCAGTACTTC

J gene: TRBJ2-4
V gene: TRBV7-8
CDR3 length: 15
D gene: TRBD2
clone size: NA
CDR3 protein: CASRPGRGAKNIQYF
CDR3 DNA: TGTGCCAGCAGGCCCGGGAGGGGGGCCAAAAACATTCAGTACTTC

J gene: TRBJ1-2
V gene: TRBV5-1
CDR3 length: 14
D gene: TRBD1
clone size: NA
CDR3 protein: CASSFSGGAYGYTF
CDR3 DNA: TGCGCCAGCAGCTTTTCAGGGGGCGCCTATGGCTACACCTTC

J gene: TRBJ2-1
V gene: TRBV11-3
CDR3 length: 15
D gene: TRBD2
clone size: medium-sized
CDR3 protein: CASSQSTSVRNEQFF
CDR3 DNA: TGTGCCAGCAGCCAATCGACTAGCGTCCGCAATGAGCAGTTCTTC

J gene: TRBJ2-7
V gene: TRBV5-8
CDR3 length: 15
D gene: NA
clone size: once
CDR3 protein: CASSSIIPTGGEQYF
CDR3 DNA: TGTGCCAGCAGCTCGATAATCCCCACCGGGGGAGAGCAGTACTTC

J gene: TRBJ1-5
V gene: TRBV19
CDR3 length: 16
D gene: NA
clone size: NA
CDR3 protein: CASSTTRGSGNQPQHF
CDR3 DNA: TGTGCCAGTAGTACCACCCGGGGGAGCGGCAATCAGCCCCAGCATTTT

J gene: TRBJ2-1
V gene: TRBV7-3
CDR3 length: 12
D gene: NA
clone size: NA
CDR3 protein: CASSLGGHEQFF
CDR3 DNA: TGTGCCAGCAGCTTAGGCGGCCATGAGCAGTTCTTC

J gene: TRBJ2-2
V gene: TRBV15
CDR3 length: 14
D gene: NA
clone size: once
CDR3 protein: CATSSGGGTGELFF
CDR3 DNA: TGTGCCACCAGCAGCGGGGGAGGCACCGGGGAGCTGTTTTTT

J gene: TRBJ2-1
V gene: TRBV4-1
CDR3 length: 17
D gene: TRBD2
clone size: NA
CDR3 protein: CASSQDGGRGGYNEQFF
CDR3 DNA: TGCGCCAGCAGCCAAGATGGCGGGAGGGGAGGGTATAATGAGCAGTTCTTC

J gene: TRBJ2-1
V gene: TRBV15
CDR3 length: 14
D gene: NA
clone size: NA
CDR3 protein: CATSRDSGWNEQFF
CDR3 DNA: TGTGCCACCAGCAGAGATTCAGGGTGGAATGAGCAGTTCTTC